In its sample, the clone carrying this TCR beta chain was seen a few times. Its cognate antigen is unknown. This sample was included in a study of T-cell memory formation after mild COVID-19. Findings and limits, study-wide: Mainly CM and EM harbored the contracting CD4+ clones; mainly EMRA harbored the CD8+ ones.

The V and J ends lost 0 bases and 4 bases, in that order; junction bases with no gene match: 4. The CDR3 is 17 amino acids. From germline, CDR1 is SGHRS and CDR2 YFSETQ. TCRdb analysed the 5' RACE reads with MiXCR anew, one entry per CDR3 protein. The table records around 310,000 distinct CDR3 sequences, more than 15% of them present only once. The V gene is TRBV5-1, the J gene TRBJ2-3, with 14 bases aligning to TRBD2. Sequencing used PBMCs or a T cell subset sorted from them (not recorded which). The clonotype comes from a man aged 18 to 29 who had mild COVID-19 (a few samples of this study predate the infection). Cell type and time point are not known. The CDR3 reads CASSLGLAGGPPDTQYF. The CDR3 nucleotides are TGCGCCAGCAGCTTGGGACTAGCGGGGGGGCCGCCAGATACGCAGTATTTT.